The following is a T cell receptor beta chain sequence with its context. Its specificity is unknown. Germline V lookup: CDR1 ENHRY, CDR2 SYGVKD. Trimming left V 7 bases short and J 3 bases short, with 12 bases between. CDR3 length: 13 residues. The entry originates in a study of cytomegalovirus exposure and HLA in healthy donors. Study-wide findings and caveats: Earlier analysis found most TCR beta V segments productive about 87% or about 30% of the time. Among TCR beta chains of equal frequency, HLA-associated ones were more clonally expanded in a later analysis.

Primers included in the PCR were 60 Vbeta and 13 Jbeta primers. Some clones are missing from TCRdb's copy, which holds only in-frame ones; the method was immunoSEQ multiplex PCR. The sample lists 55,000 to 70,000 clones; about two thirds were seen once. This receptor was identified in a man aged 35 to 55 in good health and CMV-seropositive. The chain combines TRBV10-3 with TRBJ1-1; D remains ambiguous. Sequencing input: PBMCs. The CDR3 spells CAITGTRDTEAFF. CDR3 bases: TGTGCCATCACGGGAACCAGAGACACTGAAGCTTTCTTT.